This T cell receptor (beta chain) was recorded in a study of T cell responses to AZD1222 COVID-19 vaccine. Overall study findings and caveats: Repertoires in all cases were sampled only once the peak T cell response had passed. Most donors were white British and more were female, and clonal diversity was possibly underestimated. After two AZD1222 doses, spike-specific TCR breadth and depth rose versus day 0.

CDR3 size: 15 residues. The ends were cut back, 8 bases at V and 4 bases at J, with 21 bases in the middle. CDR1 and CDR2 (germline): LNHDA, SQIVND (reference sequence). Second-dose timings of about 4 or about 12 weeks were pooled. The assay was immunoSEQ multiplex PCR, and TCRdb's table has in-frame clones only and misses some. Of around 170,000 clones detected, about 93% appear once; the ten largest clones hold around 2%. Comments on this clone: As yet, its antigen is unknown.

The TCR sequence derives from an adult who received the AZD1222 COVID-19 vaccine. The source was peripheral blood, collected 28 days after the second AZD1222 dose. This chain joins TRBV19 and TRBJ2-7; D tentatively reads TRBD1 or TRBD2 (5 bases each). The DNA for the CDR3 is TGTGCCAGTTCTTTAACCGGGACGGTTGAGTACGAGCAGTACTTC. This gives the protein CASSLTGTVEYEQYF.